One and the same sample provided the 28 T cell receptor beta chains below, sequenced in a study of control samples from healthy donors and cancer patients. Only in-frame clones appear in the TCRdb table, and some are missing; sequencing was by immunoSEQ multiplex PCR. The sample consists of roughly 130,000 clones, about 91% of them appearing once. The sample taken for sequencing was blood. Every receptor here comes from a man aged 18 to 30 in good health.

The chain combines TRBV9 with TRBJ2-4, with a weak D call TRBD2 (6 bases). V was trimmed by 0 bases and J by 2 bases, leaving 9 bases between them. This CDR3 region has 15 residues. Germline-derived CDR1 and CDR2 are SGDLS and YYNGEE. The CDR3 sequence is CASSVGGVSKNIQYF. As DNA, the CDR3 is TGTGCCAGCAGCGTAGGGGGGGTGTCCAAAAACATTCAGTACTTC. Full variable domain (missing parts from reference TRBV9 and TRBJ2-4): DSGVTQTPKHLITATGQRVTLRCSPRSGDLSVYWYQQSLDQGLQFLIQYYNGEERAKGNILERFSAQQFPDLHSELNLSSLELGDSALYFCASSVGGVSKNIQYFGAGTRLSVL.

The chain links TRBV29-1 to TRBJ1-2; 10 bases align to TRBD1. Looked up from germline, CDR1 is SQVTM and CDR2 is ANQGSEA. The CDR3 extends over 14 amino acids. Losses at the gene ends were 3 bases for V and 2 bases for J; bases not matched to a gene: 3. The CDR3 sequence: CSVEDRGLNYGYTF. The CDR3 region has the DNA TGCAGCGTTGAGGACAGGGGGTTGAACTATGGCTACACCTTC. Variable domain in full (rest from reference TRBV29-1 and TRBJ1-2): SAVISQKPSRDICQRGTSLTIQCQVDSQVTMMFWYRQQPGQSLTLIATANQGSEATYESGFVIDKFPISRPNLTFSTLTVSNMSPEDSSIYLCSVEDRGLNYGYTFGSGTRLTVV.

This rearrangement joins TRBV6-5 to TRBJ2-6; a weak D match, TRBD1 (5 bases). CDR1 MNHEY and CDR2 SVGAGI come from the germline V gene. This CDR3 spans 15 amino acids. V was shortened by 2 bases and J by 4 bases, with 9 bases between the two germline ends. CDR3 amino acids: CASSYTGAGANVLTF. The CDR3 bases are TGTGCCAGCAGTTACACAGGAGCCGGGGCCAACGTCCTGACTTTC.

This chain joins TRBV18 and TRBJ1-2, with D perhaps TRBD1 (5 bases). The CDR3 sequence is 13 residues long. Germline V gene data show CDR1 as KGHSH and CDR2 as LQKENI. Between the trimmed V and J ends, which lost 0 bases and 7 bases, there was a span of 9 bases. CDR3 residues: CASSPPTGGGYTF. The CDR3 DNA sequence: TGTGCCAGCTCACCACCTACGGGGGGTGGCTACACCTTC.

The rearrangement joins TRBV27 to TRBJ2-3, with 10 bases aligning to TRBD1. Germline CDR1 and CDR2: MNHEY and SMNVEV (reference sequence). V was clipped by 5 bases and J by 1 base; unmatched bases: 6. The CDR3 extends over 16 amino acids. As DNA, the CDR3 is TGTGCCAGCAGTGAGACAGGGGGCTGGGGCACAGATACGCAGTATTTT. Translation gives CASSETGGWGTDTQYF.

About this clone: The same CDR3 can be traced to other DNA sequences in this sample. The chain uses TRBV30 and TRBJ1-3; no reliable D call. CDR3 length equals 13 residues. From germline, CDR1 is GTSNPN and CDR2 SVGIG (reference sequence). The ends were cut back, 0 bases at V and 0 bases at J, with 3 bases in the middle. CDR3 sequence (DNA): TGTGCCTGGAGTGTGGGCTCTGGAAACACCATATATTTT. The encoded protein is CAWSVGSGNTIYF.

The V gene is TRBV6-4, the J gene TRBJ2-3; 8 nucleotides align to TRBD2. CDR3 length: 15 amino acids. Germline-derived CDR1 and CDR2 are MRHNA and SNTAGT. J gave up 3 bases and V 3 bases, and 5 bases lay outside the gene matches. CDR3 nucleotides: TGTGCCAGCAGTGAAGACGGGGGGGCGACAGATACGCAGTATTTT. It specifies CASSEDGGATDTQYF.

The chain carries TRBV19 and TRBJ1-1; no firm D call. The length of the CDR3 is 13 residues. V was clipped by 7 bases and J by 0 bases, with 9 bases between them. In germline, CDR1 is LNHDA, CDR2 SQIVND (reference sequence). The CDR3 coding sequence is TGTGCCAGTACAAACAGCTTGAACACTGAAGCTTTCTTT. Translating it yields CASTNSLNTEAFF.

The chain combines TRBV27 with TRBJ1-1; D remains unclear. V dropped 3 bases and J dropped 7 bases, with 9 bases sitting between them. The CDR3 spans 12 residues. Germline loops: CDR1 MNHEY, CDR2 SMNVEV (reference sequence). The CDR3 coding sequence is TGTGCCAGCAGTTTTGACTACGATGAAGCTTTCTTT. Residues: CASSFDYDEAFF.

This chain's CDR3 is CASSGTGTSGTDTQYF. In nucleotides, the CDR3 is TGCGCCAGCAGTGGCACCGGGACTAGCGGCACAGATACGCAGTATTTT. This chain uses TRBV10-1 with TRBJ2-3; 10 bases map to TRBD2. Germline V CDR1 and CDR2: WNHNN, SYGVQD (reference sequence). This CDR3 region has 16 residues. After removal of 4 bases from V and 1 base from J, the junction contained 5 bases not matched to a gene.

The chain is built from TRBV6-1 and TRBJ2-2, with 9 bases lining up with TRBD1. V shed 3 bases and J 6 bases; nucleotides not matched to a gene: 5. The CDR3 has 15 amino acids. Looked up from germline, CDR1 is MNHNS and CDR2 is SASEGT. In DNA form, the CDR3 reads TGTGCCAGCAGTGACGGGACAGGGTGGTCCGGGGAGCTGTTTTTT. This gives the protein CASSDGTGWSGELFF.

The chain couples TRBV7-2 to TRBJ1-2; D is possibly TRBD1 (5 bases). This CDR3 is built from 13 residues. Trimming stripped 2 bases from V and 8 bases from J, with 12 bases between. Germline V gene sequence: CDR1 SGHTA, CDR2 FQGNSA. The CDR3: CASSLRGPAGYTF. CDR3 nucleotides: TGTGCCAGCAGCTTACGGGGCCCCGCGGGCTACACCTTC.

The rearrangement uses TRBV6-5 and TRBJ1-5, with D possibly being TRBD1 (6 bases). Trimming took off 9 bases at V and 3 bases at J, with 18 bases between the two ends. Germline CDR1 reads MNHEY; CDR2 reads SVGAGI. This CDR3 is 15 amino acids long. CDR3 DNA sequence: TGTGCCAGGGGAGGGGGGGACACCATCAATCAGCCCCAGCATTTT. Translating gives CARGGGDTINQPQHF.

This clone has more than one count but fewer than ten. Distinct nucleotide sequences in the sample also encode this CDR3. V and J are TRBV30 and TRBJ2-5; the D is unclear. This CDR3 comprises 11 residues. Germline CDR1 is GTSNPN and CDR2 is SVGIG (reference sequence). Trimming took 0 bases from V and 4 from J, leaving 3 bases between them. The CDR3 DNA follows: TGTGCCTGGAGTGTACGAGAGACCCAGTACTTC. This translates into CAWSVRETQYF.

This clone showed up just once. The chain couples TRBV5-1 to TRBJ2-3; TRBD2 agrees at 11 bases. Germline loops: CDR1 SGHRS, CDR2 YFSETQ. Trimming took 2 bases from V and 4 from J; bases not matched to a gene: 3. The CDR3 has 15 amino acids. This CDR3 reads CASSFSGGASDTQYF. The DNA for the CDR3 is TGCGCCAGCAGCTTTAGCGGGGGGGCCTCAGATACGCAGTATTTT.

This chain uses TRBV19 with TRBJ1-1; 9 nucleotides align to TRBD1. CDR1 and CDR2 (germline): LNHDA, SQIVND (reference sequence). The CDR3 has 15 amino acids. V gave up 6 bases and J gave up 0 bases; unmatched junction bases: 5. CDR3 residues: CASRRGQGLNTEAFF. CDR3 sequence (DNA): TGTGCCAGTAGGAGGGGACAGGGACTGAACACTGAAGCTTTCTTT.

This clone was counted once. The sample contains more than one DNA sequence encoding this CDR3. This chain joins TRBV4-1 and TRBJ2-7; the D is unclear. CDR1 MGHRA and CDR2 YSYEKL come from the germline V gene. The CDR3 is 14 residues long. The V end was cut by 1 base, the J end by 2 bases, with 9 bases between. The CDR3 DNA sequence: TGCGCCAGCAGCCAAGTCACTGGTACCTACGAGCAGTACTTC. This gives the protein CASSQVTGTYEQYF.

DNA of the CDR3: TGCGCCAGCAGCCAAGACGGGCGCTACAATGAGCAGTTCTTC. It encodes CASSQDGRYNEQFF. The chain uses TRBV4-1 and TRBJ2-1; no clear D gene. V was cut by 0 bases and J by 3 bases, with 6 bases left in between. Germline V gives CDR1 MGHRA, CDR2 YSYEKL. CDR3 length: 14 amino acids.

This chain joins TRBV6-2 or TRBV6-3 and TRBJ1-2; 10 positions match TRBD1. The CDR3 extends over 16 amino acids. Germline CDR1 MNHEY, CDR2 SVGEGT. Losses at the gene ends were 4 bases for V and 5 bases for J; bases not matched to a gene: 10. CDR3 in DNA: TGTGCCAGCAGTTCGCCGGGACAGGGGCCCTTATATGGCTACACCTTC. Translating it yields CASSSPGQGPLYGYTF.

The chain carries TRBV6-5 and TRBJ2-7; no reliable D call. Germline assignment: CDR1 MNHEY and CDR2 SVGAGI. V dropped 2 bases and J dropped 4 bases, with 9 bases sitting between them. The CDR3 has 13 residues. Written as DNA, the CDR3 is TGTGCCAGCAGTTACAGGCGAGGATACGAGCAGTACTTC. This encodes CASSYRRGYEQYF.

The chain combines TRBV19 with TRBJ2-1; 7 nucleotides agree with TRBD1. Looked up from germline, CDR1 is LNHDA and CDR2 is SQIVND (reference sequence). The V segment lost 4 bases and the J segment 3 bases; nucleotides outside the gene matches: 6. This CDR3 region has 15 residues. CDR3 region: CASSNRGGGYNEQFF. The DNA for the CDR3 is TGTGCCAGTAGTAACAGGGGTGGAGGCTACAATGAGCAGTTCTTC.

This chain connects TRBV6-5 to TRBJ1-1; D remains unclear. V was pared by 8 bases and J by 1 base, with 5 bases between. The CDR3 length is 11 residues. Germline-derived CDR1 and CDR2 are MNHEY and SVGAGI. The CDR3 nucleotides are TGTGCCAGCGGGTCGAACACTGAAGCTTTCTTT. Translating gives CASGSNTEAFF.

The chain joins TRBV6-1 to TRBJ2-7; 7 nucleotides match TRBD2. J lost 0 bases, V lost 2 bases, and 4 bases had no gene match. The CDR3 covers 15 residues. Germline V CDR1 and CDR2: MNHNS, SASEGT. The CDR3 DNA follows: TGTGCCAGCAGTGAACGAGCGGGGAGCTCCTACGAGCAGTACTTC. It specifies CASSERAGSSYEQYF.

The DNA of the CDR3 is TGTGCCAGCAGTTACTCGATACGGCCGACAGATACGCAGTATTTT. It encodes CASSYSIRPTDTQYF. The chain has TRBV6-5 and TRBJ2-3; D ambiguous. Trimming cost V 0 bases and J 3 bases, with 10 bases left between them. Germline V lookup: CDR1 MNHEY, CDR2 SVGAGI. This CDR3 region has 15 residues.

This chain joins TRBV3-1 (or the pseudogene TRBV3-2) and TRBJ2-1, with D unclear. The germline gives CDR1 LGHDT, CDR2 YNNKEL (reference sequence). The CDR3 spans 13 residues. V shed 5 bases and J shed 10 bases, with 15 bases lying between them. CDR3 region: CASSFDLAGEQFF. CDR3 bases: TGTGCCAGCAGCTTCGACTTAGCCGGGGAGCAGTTCTTC.

V is TRBV7-9 and J is TRBJ2-6; 8 bases map to TRBD1. The trim removed 4 bases at V and 4 bases at J, leaving 12 bases unmatched. Germline V CDR1 and CDR2: SEHNR, FQNEAQ (reference sequence). The CDR3 has 18 residues. The CDR3 loop is CASSYTPGTGIGANVLTF. CDR3 DNA sequence: TGTGCCAGCAGCTATACTCCCGGGACAGGAATCGGGGCCAACGTCCTGACTTTC.

This chain uses TRBV7-9 with TRBJ1-3; tentatively, D is TRBD1 (5 bases). CDR3 length equals 16 residues. CDR1 and CDR2 from the germline V gene are SEHNR and FQNEAQ (reference sequence). Trimming took off 4 bases at V and 0 bases at J, with 13 bases between the two ends. CDR3 residues: CASSSRQRFSGNTIYF. The CDR3, as DNA: TGTGCCAGCAGCTCACGACAGCGTTTCTCTGGAAACACCATATATTTT.

V and J are TRBV24-1 and TRBJ2-7; the match to TRBD2 covers 11 bases. This CDR3 is 16 amino acids long. J was trimmed by 2 bases and V by 4 bases; bases with no gene match: 6. Germline CDR1 is KGHDR and CDR2 is SFDVKD. The CDR3 DNA sequence: TGTGCCACCAGTGACCTGGGACTAGCGGATCCCTACGAGCAGTACTTC. Encoded protein: CATSDLGLADPYEQYF.